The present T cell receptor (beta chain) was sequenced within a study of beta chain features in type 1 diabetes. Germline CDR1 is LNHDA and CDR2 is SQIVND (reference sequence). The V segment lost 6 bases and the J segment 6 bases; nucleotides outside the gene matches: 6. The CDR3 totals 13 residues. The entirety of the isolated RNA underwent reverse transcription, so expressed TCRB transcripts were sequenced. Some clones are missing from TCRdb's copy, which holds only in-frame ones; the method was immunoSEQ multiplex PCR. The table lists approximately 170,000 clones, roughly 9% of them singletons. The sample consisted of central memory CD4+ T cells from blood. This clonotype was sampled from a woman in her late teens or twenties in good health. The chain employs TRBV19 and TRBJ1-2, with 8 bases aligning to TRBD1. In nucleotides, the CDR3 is TGTGCCAGTAGAGTACAGGGGGTGGATGGCTACACCTTC. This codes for CASRVQGVDGYTF.